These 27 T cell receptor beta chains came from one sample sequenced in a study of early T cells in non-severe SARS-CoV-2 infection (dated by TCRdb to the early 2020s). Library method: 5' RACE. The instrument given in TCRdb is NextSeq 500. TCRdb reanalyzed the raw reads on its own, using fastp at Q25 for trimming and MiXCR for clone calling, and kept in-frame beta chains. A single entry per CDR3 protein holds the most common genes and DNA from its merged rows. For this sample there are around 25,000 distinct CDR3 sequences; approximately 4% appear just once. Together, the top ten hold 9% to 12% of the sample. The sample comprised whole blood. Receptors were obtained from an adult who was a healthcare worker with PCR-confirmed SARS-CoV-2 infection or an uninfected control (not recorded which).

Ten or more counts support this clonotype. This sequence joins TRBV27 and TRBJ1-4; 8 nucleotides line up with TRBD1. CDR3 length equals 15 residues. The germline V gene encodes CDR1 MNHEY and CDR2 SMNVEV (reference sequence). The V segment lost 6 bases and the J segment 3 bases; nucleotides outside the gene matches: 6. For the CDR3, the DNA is TGTGCCAGCAGACTCACAGGGGGATCTAATGAAAAACTGTTTTTT. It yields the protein CASRLTGGSNEKLFF.

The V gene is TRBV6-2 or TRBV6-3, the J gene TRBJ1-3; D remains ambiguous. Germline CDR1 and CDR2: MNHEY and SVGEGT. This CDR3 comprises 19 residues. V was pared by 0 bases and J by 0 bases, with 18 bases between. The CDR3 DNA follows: TGTGCCAGCAGTTACTCGACGGGTCATGACCGGTTCTCTGGAAACACCATATATTTT. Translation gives CASSYSTGHDRFSGNTIYF.

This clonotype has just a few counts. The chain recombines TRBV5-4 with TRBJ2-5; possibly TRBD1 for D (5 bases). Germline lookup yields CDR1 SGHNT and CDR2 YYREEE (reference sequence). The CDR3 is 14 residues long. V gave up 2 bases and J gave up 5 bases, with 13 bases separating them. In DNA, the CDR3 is TGTGCCAGCAGCTTAACTCAGGGAAGGGAGACCCAGTACTTC. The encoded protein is CASSLTQGRETQYF.

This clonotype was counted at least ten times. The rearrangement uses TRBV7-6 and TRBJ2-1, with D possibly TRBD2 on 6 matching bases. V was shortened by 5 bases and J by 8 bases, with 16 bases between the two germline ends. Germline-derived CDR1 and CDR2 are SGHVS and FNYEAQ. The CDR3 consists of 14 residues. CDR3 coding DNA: TGTGCCAGCAGCCCGCCGGGAGTTTGGGATGAGCAGTTCTTC. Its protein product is CASSPPGVWDEQFF.

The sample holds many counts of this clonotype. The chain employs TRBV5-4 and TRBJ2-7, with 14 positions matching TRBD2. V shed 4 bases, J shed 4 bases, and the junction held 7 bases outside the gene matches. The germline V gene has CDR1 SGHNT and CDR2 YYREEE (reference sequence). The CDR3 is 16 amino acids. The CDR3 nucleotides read TGTGCCAGCAGCGGGGGGACTAGCGGGAGCCTTTACGAGCAGTACTTC. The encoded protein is CASSGGTSGSLYEQYF. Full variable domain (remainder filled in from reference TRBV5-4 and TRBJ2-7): ETGVTQSPTHLIKTRGQQVTLRCSSQSGHNTVSWYQQALGQGPQFIFQYYREEENGRGNFPPRFSGLQFPNYSSELNVNALELDDSALYLCASSGGTSGSLYEQYFGPGTRLTVT.

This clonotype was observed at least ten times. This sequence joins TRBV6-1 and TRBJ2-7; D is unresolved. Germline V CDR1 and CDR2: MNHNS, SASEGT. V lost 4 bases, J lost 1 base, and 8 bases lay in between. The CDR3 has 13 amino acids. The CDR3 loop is CASSVRASYEQYF. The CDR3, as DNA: TGTGCCAGCAGTGTTCGGGCTTCCTACGAGCAGTACTTC.

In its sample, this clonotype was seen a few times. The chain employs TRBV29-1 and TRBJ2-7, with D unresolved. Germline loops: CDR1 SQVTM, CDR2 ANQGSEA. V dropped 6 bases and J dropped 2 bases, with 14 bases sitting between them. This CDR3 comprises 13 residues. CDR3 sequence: CSVPGPTAYEQYF. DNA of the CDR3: TGCAGCGTCCCTGGCCCTACCGCCTACGAGCAGTACTTC.

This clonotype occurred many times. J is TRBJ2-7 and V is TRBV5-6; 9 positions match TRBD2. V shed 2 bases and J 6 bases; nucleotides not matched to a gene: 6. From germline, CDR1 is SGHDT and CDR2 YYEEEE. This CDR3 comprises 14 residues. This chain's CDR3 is CASSFPGLAVEQYF. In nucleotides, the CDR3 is TGTGCCAGCAGCTTCCCGGGACTAGCTGTCGAGCAGTACTTC.

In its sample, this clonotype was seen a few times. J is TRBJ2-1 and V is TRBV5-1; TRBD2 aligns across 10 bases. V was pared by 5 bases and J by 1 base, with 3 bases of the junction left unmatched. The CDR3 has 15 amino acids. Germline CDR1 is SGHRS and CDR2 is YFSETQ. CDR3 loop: CASRWTSGSYNEQFF. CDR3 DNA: TGCGCCAGCAGGTGGACTAGCGGATCCTACAATGAGCAGTTCTTC.

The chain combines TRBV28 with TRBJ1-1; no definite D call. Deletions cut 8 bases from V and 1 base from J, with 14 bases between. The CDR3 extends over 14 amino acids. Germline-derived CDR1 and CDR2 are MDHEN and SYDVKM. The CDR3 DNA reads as TGTGCCAGCTTACTATTCGGCGCGAACACTGAAGCTTTCTTT. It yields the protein CASLLFGANTEAFF.

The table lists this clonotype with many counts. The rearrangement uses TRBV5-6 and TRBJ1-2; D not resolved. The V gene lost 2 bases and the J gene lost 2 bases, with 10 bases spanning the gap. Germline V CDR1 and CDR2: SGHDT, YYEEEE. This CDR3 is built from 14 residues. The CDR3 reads CASSFWRANYGYTF. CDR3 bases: TGTGCCAGCAGCTTTTGGAGGGCAAACTATGGCTACACCTTC.

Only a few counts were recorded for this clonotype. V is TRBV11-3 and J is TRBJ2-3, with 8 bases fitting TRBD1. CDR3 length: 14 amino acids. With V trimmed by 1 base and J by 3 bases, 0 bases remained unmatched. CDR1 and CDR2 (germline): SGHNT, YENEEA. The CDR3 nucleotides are TGTGCCAGCAGCTTAGGACAGGGGACAGATACGCAGTATTTT. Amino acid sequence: CASSLGQGTDTQYF. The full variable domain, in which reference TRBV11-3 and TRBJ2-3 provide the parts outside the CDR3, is EAGVVQSPRYKIIEKKQPVAFWCNPISGHNTLYWYLQNLGQGPELLIRYENEEAVDDSQLPKDRFSAERLKGVDSTLKIQPAELGDSAVYLCASSLGQGTDTQYFGPGTRLTVL.

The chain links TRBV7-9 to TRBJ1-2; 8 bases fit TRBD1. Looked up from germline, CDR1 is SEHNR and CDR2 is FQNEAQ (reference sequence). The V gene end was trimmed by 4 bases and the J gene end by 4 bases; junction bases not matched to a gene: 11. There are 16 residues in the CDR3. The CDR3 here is CASSSGGQGGSYGYTF. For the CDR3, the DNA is TGTGCCAGCAGCTCGGGCGGACAGGGTGGAAGCTATGGCTACACCTTC.

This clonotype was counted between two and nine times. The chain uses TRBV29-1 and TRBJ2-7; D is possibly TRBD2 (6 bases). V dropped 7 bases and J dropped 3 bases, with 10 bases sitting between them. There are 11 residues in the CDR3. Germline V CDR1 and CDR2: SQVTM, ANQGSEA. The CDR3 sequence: CSAAGNYEQYF. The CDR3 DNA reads TGCAGCGCCGCGGGAAACTACGAGCAGTACTTC.

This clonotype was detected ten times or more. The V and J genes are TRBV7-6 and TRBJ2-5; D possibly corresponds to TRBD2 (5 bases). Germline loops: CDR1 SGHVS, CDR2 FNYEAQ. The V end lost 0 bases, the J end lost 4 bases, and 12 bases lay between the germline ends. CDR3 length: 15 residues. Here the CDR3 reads CASSLALGAGETQYF. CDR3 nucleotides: TGTGCCAGCAGCTTAGCGCTGGGCGCGGGAGAGACCCAGTACTTC.

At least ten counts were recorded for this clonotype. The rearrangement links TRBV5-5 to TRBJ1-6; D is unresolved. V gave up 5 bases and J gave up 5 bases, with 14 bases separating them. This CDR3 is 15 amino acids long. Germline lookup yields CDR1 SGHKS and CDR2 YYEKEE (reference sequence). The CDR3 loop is CASRKEQINNSPLHF. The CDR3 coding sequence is TGTGCCAGCAGGAAGGAACAGATTAATAATTCACCCCTCCACTTT.

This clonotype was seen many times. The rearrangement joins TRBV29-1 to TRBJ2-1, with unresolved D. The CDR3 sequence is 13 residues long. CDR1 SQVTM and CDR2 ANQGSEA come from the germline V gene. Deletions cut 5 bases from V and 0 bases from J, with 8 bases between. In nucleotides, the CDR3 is TGCAGCGTTCGGGTATTCTCCTACAATGAGCAGTTCTTC. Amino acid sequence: CSVRVFSYNEQFF.

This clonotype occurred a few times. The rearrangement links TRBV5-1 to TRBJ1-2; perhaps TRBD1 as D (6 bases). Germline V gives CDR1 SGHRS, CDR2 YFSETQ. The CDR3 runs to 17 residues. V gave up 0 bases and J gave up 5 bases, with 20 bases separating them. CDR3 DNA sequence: TGCGCCAGCAGCTTGGCCCAAAGGGGGGGCAATTTATATGGCTACACCTTC. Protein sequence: CASSLAQRGGNLYGYTF. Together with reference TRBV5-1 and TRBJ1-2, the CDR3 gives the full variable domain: KAGVTQTPRYLIKTRGQQVTLSCSPISGHRSVSWYQQTPGQGLQFLFEYFSETQRNKGNFPGRFSGRQFSNSRSEMNVSTLELGDSALYLCASSLAQRGGNLYGYTFGSGTRLTVV.

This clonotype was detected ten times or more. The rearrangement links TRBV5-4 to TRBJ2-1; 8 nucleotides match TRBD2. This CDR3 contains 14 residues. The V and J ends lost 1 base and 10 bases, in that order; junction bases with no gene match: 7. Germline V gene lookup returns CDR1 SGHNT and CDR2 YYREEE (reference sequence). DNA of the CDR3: TGTGCCAGCAGCTTGCGGGGGGGGACTTCAGAGCAGTTCTTC. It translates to CASSLRGGTSEQFF.

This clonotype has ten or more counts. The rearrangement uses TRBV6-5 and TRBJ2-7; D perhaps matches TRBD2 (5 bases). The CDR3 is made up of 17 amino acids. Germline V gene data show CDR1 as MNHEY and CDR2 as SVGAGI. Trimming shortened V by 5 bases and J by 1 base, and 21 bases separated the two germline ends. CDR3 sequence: CASSNHPELVASYEQYF. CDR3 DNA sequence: TGTGCCAGCAGTAACCACCCGGAGCTAGTAGCGTCCTACGAGCAGTACTTC.

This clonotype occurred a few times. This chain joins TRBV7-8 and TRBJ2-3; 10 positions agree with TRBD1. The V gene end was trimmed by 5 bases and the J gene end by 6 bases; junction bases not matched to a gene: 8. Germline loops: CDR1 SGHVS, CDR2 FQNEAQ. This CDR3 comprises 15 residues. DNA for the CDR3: TGTGCCAGCAGCCGCCGGGACAGGGGAGCGGATACGCAGTATTTT. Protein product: CASSRRDRGADTQYF. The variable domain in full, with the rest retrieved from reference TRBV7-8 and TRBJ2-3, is GAGVSQSPRYKVAKRGQDVALRCDPISGHVSLFWYQQALGQGPEFLTYFQNEAQLDKSGLPSDRFFAERPEGSVSTLKIQRTQQEDSAVYLCASSRRDRGADTQYFGPGTRLTVL.

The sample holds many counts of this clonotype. CDR3 sequence reads: CASSPRGGGEKLFF. The CDR3 nucleotides read TGCGCCAGCAGCCCGAGGGGCGGTGGTGAAAAACTGTTTTTT. This chain joins TRBV5-1 and TRBJ1-4; tentative D call: TRBD1 (5 bases). Deletions cut 4 bases from V and 7 bases from J, with 14 bases between. Germline loops: CDR1 SGHRS, CDR2 YFSETQ. There are 14 residues in the CDR3.

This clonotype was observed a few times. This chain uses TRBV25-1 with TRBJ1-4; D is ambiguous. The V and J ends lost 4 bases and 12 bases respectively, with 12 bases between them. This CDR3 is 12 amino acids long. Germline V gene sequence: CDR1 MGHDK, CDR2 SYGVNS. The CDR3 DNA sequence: TGTGCCAGCAGTGCGGCGGTGGACGAACTGTTTTTT. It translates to CASSAAVDELFF.

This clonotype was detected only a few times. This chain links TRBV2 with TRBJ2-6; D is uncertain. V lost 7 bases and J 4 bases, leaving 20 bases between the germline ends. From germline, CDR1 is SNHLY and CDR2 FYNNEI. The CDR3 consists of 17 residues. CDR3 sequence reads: CASTSHLLLRGANVLTF. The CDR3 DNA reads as TGTGCCAGCACTTCCCACCTTCTGTTAAGGGGGGCCAACGTCCTGACTTTC.

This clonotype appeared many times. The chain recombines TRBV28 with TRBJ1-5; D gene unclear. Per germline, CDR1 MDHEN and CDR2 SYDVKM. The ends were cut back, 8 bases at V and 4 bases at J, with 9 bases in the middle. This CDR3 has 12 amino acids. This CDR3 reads CASVLGNQPQHF. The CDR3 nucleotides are TGTGCCAGCGTTCTAGGGAATCAGCCCCAGCATTTT.

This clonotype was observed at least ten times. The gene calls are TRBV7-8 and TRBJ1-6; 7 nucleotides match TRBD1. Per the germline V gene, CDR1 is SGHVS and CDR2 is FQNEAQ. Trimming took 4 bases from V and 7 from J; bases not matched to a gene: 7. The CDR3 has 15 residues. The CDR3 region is CASSSIDRENSPLHF. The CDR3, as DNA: TGTGCCAGCAGCTCAATAGACAGGGAGAATTCACCCCTCCACTTT.

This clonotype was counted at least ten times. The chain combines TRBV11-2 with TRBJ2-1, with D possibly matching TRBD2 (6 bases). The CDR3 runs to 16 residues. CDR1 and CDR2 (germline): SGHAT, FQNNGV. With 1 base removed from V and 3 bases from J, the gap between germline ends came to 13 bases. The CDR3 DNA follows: TGTGCCAGCAGCTTAGTTACAAGCGGGCGCTACAATGAGCAGTTCTTC. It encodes CASSLVTSGRYNEQFF.